Listed below are T cell receptor beta chains from one sample, sequenced in a study of vaccination effects on CD4 cells after COVID-19. Which antigens these TCRs recognize remains unknown. The data were produced by immunoSEQ multiplex PCR, yet TCRdb's version contains in-frame clones alone and is incomplete. The sample comprises more than 40,000 clones, roughly 79% of which are singletons, and approximately 10% rests with the top ten. Sequenced here: CD4+ T cells from PBMCs cultured with SARS-CoV-2 spike peptides, sampled before COVID-19 vaccination. These receptor sequences come from a human donor who received a COVID-19 vaccine. The CDR3 runs from the conserved cysteine through the conserved F or W. A D gene is named only where the DNA matches it firmly. The listing skips clone size in some rows; elsewhere it reads once, few, many or a size class.

v_call: TRBV5-1
j_call: TRBJ1-2
clone_size: -
d_call: -
cdr3_nt: TGCGCCAGCAGCCCGACAGCTAACTATGGCTACACCTTC
cdr3_aa: CASSPTANYGYTF

v_call: TRBV24-1
j_call: TRBJ2-3
clone_size: -
d_call: -
cdr3_nt: TGTGCCACCAGTGATTTGGGGGGACTCCGCACAGATACGCAGTATTTT
cdr3_aa: CATSDLGGLRTDTQYF

v_call: TRBV2
j_call: TRBJ1-5
clone_size: -
d_call: TRBD1
cdr3_nt: TGTGCCAGCACCCAAGTGGAGACAGGGGGTAAACCCCAGCATTTT
cdr3_aa: CASTQVETGGKPQHF

v_call: TRBV30
j_call: TRBJ1-1
clone_size: -
d_call: -
cdr3_nt: TGTGCCTGGAGTGGTTTCTGGGGGAACACTGAAGCTTTCTTT
cdr3_aa: CAWSGFWGNTEAFF

v_call: TRBV5-8
j_call: TRBJ1-5
clone_size: once
d_call: -
cdr3_nt: TGTGCCAGCAGCTTGTTTAAATTCGGGGGGCATCGGGATAGCAATCAGCCCCAGCATTTT
cdr3_aa: CASSLFKFGGHRDSNQPQHF

v_call: TRBV12-3/TRBV12-4
j_call: TRBJ2-3
clone_size: -
d_call: -
cdr3_nt: TGTGCCAGCAGTTCAGCCTACTCGCAGTATTTT
cdr3_aa: CASSSAYSQYF

v_call: TRBV19
j_call: TRBJ2-1
clone_size: -
d_call: TRBD2
cdr3_nt: TGTGCCAGTAGCAAGAGCGGGGGGGCTTACAATGAGCAGTTCTTC
cdr3_aa: CASSKSGGAYNEQFF

v_call: TRBV19
j_call: TRBJ1-1
clone_size: -
d_call: TRBD1
cdr3_nt: TGTGCCAGTAGCCTTAATCCGGGACAGGGGAGCACTGAAGCTTTCTTT
cdr3_aa: CASSLNPGQGSTEAFF

v_call: TRBV3-1/TRBV3-2
j_call: TRBJ2-3
clone_size: -
d_call: -
cdr3_nt: TGTGCCAGCAGCCAAGAGACAGATACGCAGTATTTT
cdr3_aa: CASSQETDTQYF

v_call: TRBV6-4
j_call: TRBJ1-1
clone_size: few
d_call: -
cdr3_nt: TGTGCCAGCAGGGCCTCGGGGAACACTGAAGCTTTCTTT
cdr3_aa: CASRASGNTEAFF

v_call: TRBV7-9
j_call: TRBJ1-4
clone_size: once
d_call: TRBD1
cdr3_nt: TGTGCCAGCAGCTTCGCGGCAGGGGGTGAAAAACTGTTTTTT
cdr3_aa: CASSFAAGGEKLFF

v_call: TRBV5-1
j_call: TRBJ2-3
clone_size: -
d_call: -
cdr3_nt: TGCGCCAGCAGCTTGGCTAACCCCACAGATACGCAGTATTTT
cdr3_aa: CASSLANPTDTQYF

v_call: TRBV24-1
j_call: TRBJ2-3
clone_size: -
d_call: -
cdr3_nt: TGTGCCACCAGTGTCGGTAGCTCCACAGATACGCAGTATTTT
cdr3_aa: CATSVGSSTDTQYF

v_call: TRBV7-2
j_call: TRBJ1-5
clone_size: -
d_call: -
cdr3_nt: TGTGCCAGCAGCTTAGGGGCTAATCAGCCCCAGCATTTT
cdr3_aa: CASSLGANQPQHF

v_call: TRBV5-1
j_call: TRBJ1-2
clone_size: -
d_call: -
cdr3_nt: TGCGCCAGCAGCCAGTGGACAGTAGCTAACTATGGCTACACCTTC
cdr3_aa: CASSQWTVANYGYTF

v_call: TRBV5-1
j_call: TRBJ2-6
clone_size: -
d_call: TRBD1
cdr3_nt: TGCGCCAGCAGCATCCCGGGACAGGGAAAGGCTGGGGCCAACGTCCTGACTTTC
cdr3_aa: CASSIPGQGKAGANVLTF

v_call: TRBV25-1
j_call: TRBJ1-2
clone_size: -
d_call: -
cdr3_nt: TGTGCCAGCAGTGCCCGACAGACAGGTTACTACACCTTC
cdr3_aa: CASSARQTGYYTF

v_call: TRBV5-1
j_call: TRBJ2-1
clone_size: -
d_call: -
cdr3_nt: TGCGCCAGCAGCAAGGGACACCGGGACTACAATGAGCAGTTCTTC
cdr3_aa: CASSKGHRDYNEQFF

v_call: TRBV7-8
j_call: TRBJ1-1
clone_size: -
d_call: -
cdr3_nt: TGTGCCAGCAGCTTATTGGGGATCACTGAAGCTTTCTTT
cdr3_aa: CASSLLGITEAFF

v_call: TRBV3-1/TRBV3-2
j_call: TRBJ1-3
clone_size: -
d_call: -
cdr3_nt: TGTGCCAGCAGCCAAGATGAGGGACACACCATATATTTT
cdr3_aa: CASSQDEGHTIYF

v_call: TRBV6-2/TRBV6-3
j_call: TRBJ1-1
clone_size: once
d_call: -
cdr3_nt: TGTGCCAGCAGTTACCTATCGGGGGGGGGTCGTGACACTGAAGCTTTCTTT
cdr3_aa: CASSYLSGGGRDTEAFF

v_call: TRBV29-1
j_call: TRBJ2-5
clone_size: -
d_call: -
cdr3_nt: TGCAGCGTTGAATTAGGGGAGACCCAGTACTTC
cdr3_aa: CSVELGETQYF

v_call: TRBV29-1
j_call: TRBJ1-2
clone_size: -
d_call: -
cdr3_nt: TGCAGCGTTCAACACCCGACAGCGAGGTTAAACTATGGCTACACCTTC
cdr3_aa: CSVQHPTARLNYGYTF

v_call: TRBV19
j_call: TRBJ2-4
clone_size: -
d_call: -
cdr3_nt: TGTGCCACGATTGCCAAAAACATTCAGTACTTC
cdr3_aa: CATIAKNIQYF

v_call: TRBV5-1
j_call: TRBJ1-4
clone_size: -
d_call: -
cdr3_nt: TGCGCCAGCAGCTTGGGGACAGCAACTAATGAAAAACTGTTTTTT
cdr3_aa: CASSLGTATNEKLFF

v_call: TRBV19
j_call: TRBJ1-2
clone_size: -
d_call: -
cdr3_nt: TGTGCCAGTAGTGGGGACCGCAGGGCGGCTAACTATGGCTACACCTTC
cdr3_aa: CASSGDRRAANYGYTF

v_call: TRBV18
j_call: TRBJ2-5
clone_size: -
d_call: -
cdr3_nt: TGTGCCAGCTCACCAAGTATCCAGGGAGAGACCCAGTACTTC
cdr3_aa: CASSPSIQGETQYF

v_call: TRBV2
j_call: TRBJ2-3
clone_size: once
d_call: -
cdr3_nt: TGTGCCACCGCACAGGAGGATACGCAGTATTTT
cdr3_aa: CATAQEDTQYF

v_call: TRBV19
j_call: TRBJ2-3
clone_size: few
d_call: TRBD2
cdr3_nt: TGTGCCAGTAGTTTGAAGGTACTAGCGGGGGTGCAGGATACGCAGTATTTT
cdr3_aa: CASSLKVLAGVQDTQYF

v_call: TRBV5-1
j_call: TRBJ2-6
clone_size: -
d_call: -
cdr3_nt: TGCGCCAGCAGCTCAACAGTGCTGGTCCGTTCTGGGGCCAACGTCCTGACTTTC
cdr3_aa: CASSSTVLVRSGANVLTF

v_call: TRBV18
j_call: TRBJ2-5
clone_size: -
d_call: -
cdr3_nt: TGTGCCAGCTCACCGGAGAGAGAGACCCAGTACTTC
cdr3_aa: CASSPERETQYF

v_call: TRBV4-3
j_call: TRBJ2-3
clone_size: -
d_call: -
cdr3_nt: TGCGCCAGCAGCCAAGATCCAGGTTTAACTAGCACAGATACGCAGTATTTT
cdr3_aa: CASSQDPGLTSTDTQYF

v_call: TRBV7-3
j_call: TRBJ1-1
clone_size: -
d_call: -
cdr3_nt: TGTGCCAGCAGCTTGGTGCCGGATACTGAAGCTTTCTTT
cdr3_aa: CASSLVPDTEAFF

v_call: TRBV5-8
j_call: TRBJ1-1
clone_size: -
d_call: -
cdr3_nt: TGTGCCAGCAGCTTGGTCCCACTTAAGAACACTGAAGCTTTCTTT
cdr3_aa: CASSLVPLKNTEAFF

v_call: TRBV14
j_call: TRBJ1-5
clone_size: -
d_call: -
cdr3_nt: TGTGCCAGCCCCCTCCCCGATAGCAATCAGCCCCAGCATTTT
cdr3_aa: CASPLPDSNQPQHF

v_call: TRBV6-5
j_call: TRBJ2-5
clone_size: -
d_call: -
cdr3_nt: TGTGCCAGCAGTTACTCGGCGGACTCGGGGACCCAGTACTTC
cdr3_aa: CASSYSADSGTQYF

v_call: TRBV3-1/TRBV3-2
j_call: TRBJ1-1
clone_size: -
d_call: -
cdr3_nt: TGTGCCAGCAGCCAAGATAGACTTCCGAACACTGAAGCTTTCTTT
cdr3_aa: CASSQDRLPNTEAFF

v_call: TRBV4-3
j_call: TRBJ1-2
clone_size: -
d_call: TRBD1
cdr3_nt: TGCGCCAGCAGCCGCGGGACAGGCCGACTATTAGCTAACTATGGCTACACCTTC
cdr3_aa: CASSRGTGRLLANYGYTF

v_call: TRBV5-4
j_call: TRBJ1-1
clone_size: -
d_call: TRBD1
cdr3_nt: TGTGCCAGCAGCCTGGGACAGGGGATACTGAACACTGAAGCTTTCTTT
cdr3_aa: CASSLGQGILNTEAFF

v_call: TRBV14
j_call: TRBJ2-5
clone_size: -
d_call: -
cdr3_nt: TGTGCCAGCAGCCAAGATGGAGCTACTCAAGAGACCCAGTACTTC
cdr3_aa: CASSQDGATQETQYF

v_call: TRBV19
j_call: TRBJ2-6
clone_size: -
d_call: -
cdr3_nt: TGTGCCAGTAGTATAAACCGGGAACGAGTCTCTGGGGCCAACGTCCTGACTTTC
cdr3_aa: CASSINRERVSGANVLTF

v_call: TRBV7-8
j_call: TRBJ1-1
clone_size: -
d_call: -
cdr3_nt: TGTGCCAGCAGCTTAGCGCTTAGGGCTACTGAAGCTTTCTTT
cdr3_aa: CASSLALRATEAFF

v_call: TRBV7-9
j_call: TRBJ1-1
clone_size: few
d_call: -
cdr3_nt: TGTGCCAGCAGCTTAGTCGCCGGGAACACTGAAGCTTTCTTT
cdr3_aa: CASSLVAGNTEAFF

v_call: TRBV12-3/TRBV12-4
j_call: TRBJ1-1
clone_size: -
d_call: -
cdr3_nt: TGTGCCAGCAGCCGAGTCGAGACTGAAGCTTTCTTT
cdr3_aa: CASSRVETEAFF

v_call: TRBV5-1
j_call: TRBJ1-4
clone_size: -
d_call: -
cdr3_nt: TGCGCCAGCAGCCTCTGGGGAGACAATAATGAAAAACTGTTTTTT
cdr3_aa: CASSLWGDNNEKLFF

v_call: TRBV28
j_call: TRBJ1-2
clone_size: -
d_call: TRBD1
cdr3_nt: TGTGCCAGCAGAATCGTGGACAGGGGAGGGGATGGCTACACCTTC
cdr3_aa: CASRIVDRGGDGYTF

v_call: TRBV19
j_call: TRBJ1-2
clone_size: -
d_call: -
cdr3_nt: TGTGCCAGTAGTTCCACAGCGAACTATGGCTACACCTTC
cdr3_aa: CASSSTANYGYTF

v_call: TRBV5-6
j_call: TRBJ1-5
clone_size: once
d_call: -
cdr3_nt: TGTGCCAGCGGTCGCGGGGGCCTGGGTAATCAGCCCCAGCATTTT
cdr3_aa: CASGRGGLGNQPQHF

v_call: TRBV4-2
j_call: TRBJ2-3
clone_size: once
d_call: -
cdr3_nt: TGTGCCAGCAGCCAAGGAGCGCAGTCCGATACGCAGTATTTT
cdr3_aa: CASSQGAQSDTQYF

v_call: TRBV30
j_call: TRBJ1-3
clone_size: -
d_call: -
cdr3_nt: TGTGCCGGGAACCAGGGCAGCAGTGGAAACACCATATATTTT
cdr3_aa: CAGNQGSSGNTIYF

v_call: TRBV18
j_call: TRBJ1-5
clone_size: -
d_call: -
cdr3_nt: TGTGCCAGCTCATTCGACAGACAACCCAATCAGCCCCAGCATTTT
cdr3_aa: CASSFDRQPNQPQHF